One T cell receptor beta chain is described in this entry. The sample originates from a study of blood T cell repertoires in COVID-19. Libraries were prepared by immunoSEQ multiplex PCR; TCRdb keeps only in-frame clonotypes and omits some of them. The data contain 270,000 or so clones, approximately 84% of them seen just once; the ten biggest clones take up roughly 1.5%. The junction had 22 bases not matched to a gene; V was cut back by 4 bases and J by 0 bases. The CDR3 has 22 residues. Germline V CDR1 and CDR2: SGHVS, FQNEAQ. The chain recombines TRBV7-8 with TRBJ2-7, with 12 bases identical to TRBD2. The receptor was isolated from a human donor with COVID-19, enrolled during active disease. The donor label of this sample is uncertain. The material sequenced was peripheral blood. The CDR3 DNA reads as TGTGCCAGCAGCTCCCCATCTCCTCTACCGGGACTAGCGGGTTCCGACTCCTACGAGCAGTACTTC. Its protein product is CASSSPSPLPGLAGSDSYEQYF.